This T cell receptor beta chain was profiled in a study of cytomegalovirus exposure and HLA in healthy donors. Study observations and caveats: It was reported that TCR beta sequences correctly inferred the HLA-A and HLA-B alleles for most subjects. The authors listed 180 or so TCR beta chains as cytomegalovirus-associated.

PCR employed 60 Vbeta and 13 Jbeta primers. Under the authors' procedure: In a later analysis, the count reached 80 million or so unique TCR beta chains, with 10 million to 11 million shared. Generated by immunoSEQ multiplex PCR, the TCRdb table keeps only in-frame clones and is missing some. V and J calls plus clone size are reproduced from that table; the DNA served to infer D and trimming. The data show 70,000 to 100,000 clones, roughly 69% seen once. The CDR3 spans 16 residues. Germline assignment: CDR1 SGHNT and CDR2 YYREEE (reference sequence). V was clipped by 0 bases and J by 3 bases; unmatched bases: 6. Points on this clone: As yet, its antigen is unknown.

The V and J genes are TRBV5-4 and TRBJ2-7; TRBD2 matches 10 bases. The receptor was isolated from a man aged 50-60 years in good health and CMV-seronegative. Sequencing was performed on PBMCs. CDR3 protein: CASSLGPGTSDYEQYV. The CDR3 nucleotides are TGTGCCAGCAGCTTGGGTCCGGGGACTAGCGACTACGAGCAGTACGTC.